Included here is one T cell receptor beta chain sequence, with context. This clonotype was seen many times. Its antigen specificity is not known. No quality values exist for individual bases; no much larger clone is one base distant. These data belong to a study of T cell repertoires in cytomegalovirus infection (dated by TCRdb to about 2019). About the investigation overall: Donor HLA type was relevant to the analysis, as public TCR beta signatures indicated carriage of CMV infection together with the matching HLA type. Results and caveats for the whole study, not just this receptor: Cumulative frequency of public TCR beta family members discriminated carriers of CMV infection plus the relevant HLA type in this cohort and an independent roughly 350-donor cohort. The ex vivo response was dominated by HLA-C-restricted CMV-specific TCR beta clonotypes, which also provided the single most frequent clonotype in two of eight donors.

Sequencing instrument: Illumina HiSeq 1500. The raw public reads went through TCRdb reprocessing: fastp at Q25, MiXCR clone calling, in-frame beta chains kept. Each CDR3 protein appears once, grouped with its most common genes and DNA. For this sample there are 250,000 to 300,000 distinct CDR3 sequences; under 30% appear just once. The ten largest clones capture approximately 15% of the sample. V sheds 4 bases and J sheds 0 bases, leaving 8 bases between their ends. The CDR3 covers 14 residues, taking in both the cysteine and the phenylalanine. Of all the DNA, just the CDR3 is kept, 42 bases in frame from base 1.

The receptor's source is a human donor in good health (CMV status not recorded). Some clones in this sample may be carry-over from other donors' samples. In this chain, TRBV12-3 or TRBV12-4 is recombined with TRBJ2-3; the D gene cannot be named for sure. The source material was PBMCs. The CDR3 is CASSSRESTDTQYF. The DNA sequence is TGTGCCAGCAGTTCCCGCGAAAGCACAGATACGCAGTATTTT.